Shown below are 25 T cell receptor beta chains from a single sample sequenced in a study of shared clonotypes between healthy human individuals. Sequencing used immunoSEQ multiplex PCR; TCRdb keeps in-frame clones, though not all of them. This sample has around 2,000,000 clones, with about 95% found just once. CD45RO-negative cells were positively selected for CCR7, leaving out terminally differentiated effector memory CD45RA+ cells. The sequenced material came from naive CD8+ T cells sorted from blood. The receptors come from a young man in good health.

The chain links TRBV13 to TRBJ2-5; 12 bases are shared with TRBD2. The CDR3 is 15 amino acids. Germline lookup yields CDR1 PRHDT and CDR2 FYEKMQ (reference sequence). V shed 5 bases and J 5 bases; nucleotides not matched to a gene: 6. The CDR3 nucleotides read TGTGCCAGCAGCCCCGGACTAGCGGGGCTGGAGACCCAGTACTTC. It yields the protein CASSPGLAGLETQYF.

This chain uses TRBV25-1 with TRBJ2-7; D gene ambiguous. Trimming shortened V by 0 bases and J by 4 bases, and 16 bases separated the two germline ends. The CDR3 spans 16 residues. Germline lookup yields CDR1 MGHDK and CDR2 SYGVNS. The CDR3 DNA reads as TGTGCCAGCAGTGAATACGAGGCAGGACCAGCTTACGAGCAGTACTTC. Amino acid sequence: CASSEYEAGPAYEQYF.

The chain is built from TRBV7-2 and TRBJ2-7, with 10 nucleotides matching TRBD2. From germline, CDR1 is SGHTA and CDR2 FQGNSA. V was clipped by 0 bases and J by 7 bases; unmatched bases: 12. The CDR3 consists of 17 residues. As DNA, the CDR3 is TGTGCCAGCAGCTTAGCGATCCGGCTAGCGGGAGCGGGGGAGCAGTACTTC. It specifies CASSLAIRLAGAGEQYF.

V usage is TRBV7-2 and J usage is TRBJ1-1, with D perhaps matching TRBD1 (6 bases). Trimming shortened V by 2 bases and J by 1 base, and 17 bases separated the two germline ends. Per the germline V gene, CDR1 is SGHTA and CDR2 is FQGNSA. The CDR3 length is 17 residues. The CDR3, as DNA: TGTGCCAGCAGCTTAACGGGGGGCTTAAGGGAGAACACTGAAGCTTTCTTT. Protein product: CASSLTGGLRENTEAFF.

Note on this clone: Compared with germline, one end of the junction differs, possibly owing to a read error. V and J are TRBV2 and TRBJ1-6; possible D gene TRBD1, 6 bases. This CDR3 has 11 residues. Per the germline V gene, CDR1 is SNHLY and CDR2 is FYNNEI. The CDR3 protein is CASRTDSGVLF. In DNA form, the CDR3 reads TGTGCCAGCAGGACGGACAGCGGCGTCCTGTTT.

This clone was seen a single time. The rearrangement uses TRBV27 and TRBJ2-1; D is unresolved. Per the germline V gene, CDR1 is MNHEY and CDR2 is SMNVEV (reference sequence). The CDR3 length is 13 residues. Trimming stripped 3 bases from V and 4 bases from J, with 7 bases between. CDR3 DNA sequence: TGTGCCAGCAGTTTCCTAATGTACAATGAGCAGTTCTTC. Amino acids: CASSFLMYNEQFF.

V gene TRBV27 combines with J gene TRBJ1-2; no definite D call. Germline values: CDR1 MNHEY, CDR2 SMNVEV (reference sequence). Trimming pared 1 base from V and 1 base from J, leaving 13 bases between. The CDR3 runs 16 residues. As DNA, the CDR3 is TGTGCCAGCAGTTTATTGGGAGGGAGAATTAACTATGGCTACACCTTC. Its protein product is CASSLLGGRINYGYTF.

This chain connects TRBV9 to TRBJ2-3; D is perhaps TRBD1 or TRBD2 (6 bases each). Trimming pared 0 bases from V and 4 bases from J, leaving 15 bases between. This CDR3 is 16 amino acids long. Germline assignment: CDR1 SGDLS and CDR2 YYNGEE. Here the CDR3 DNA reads TGTGCCAGCAGCGTAGAGGGGGGCGACCTCGCAGATACGCAGTATTTT. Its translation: CASSVEGGDLADTQYF.

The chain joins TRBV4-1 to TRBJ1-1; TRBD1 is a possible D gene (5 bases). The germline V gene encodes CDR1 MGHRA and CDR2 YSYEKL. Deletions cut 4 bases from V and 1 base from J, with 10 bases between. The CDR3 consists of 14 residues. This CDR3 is CASSLTEGNTEAFF. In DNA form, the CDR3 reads TGCGCCAGCAGCCTGACAGAGGGGAACACTGAAGCTTTCTTT.

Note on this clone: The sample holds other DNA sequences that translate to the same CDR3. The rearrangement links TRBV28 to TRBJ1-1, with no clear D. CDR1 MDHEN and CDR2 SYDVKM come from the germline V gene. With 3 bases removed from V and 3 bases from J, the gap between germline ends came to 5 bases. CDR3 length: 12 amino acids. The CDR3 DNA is TGTGCCAGCAGTTTTCCTGACACTGAAGCTTTCTTT. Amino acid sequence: CASSFPDTEAFF.

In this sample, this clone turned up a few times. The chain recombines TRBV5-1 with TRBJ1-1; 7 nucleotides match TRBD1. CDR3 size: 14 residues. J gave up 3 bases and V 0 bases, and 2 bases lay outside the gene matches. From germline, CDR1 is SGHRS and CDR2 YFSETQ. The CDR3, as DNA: TGCGCCAGCAGCTTGGACAGGGGACACACTGAAGCTTTCTTT. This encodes CASSLDRGHTEAFF.

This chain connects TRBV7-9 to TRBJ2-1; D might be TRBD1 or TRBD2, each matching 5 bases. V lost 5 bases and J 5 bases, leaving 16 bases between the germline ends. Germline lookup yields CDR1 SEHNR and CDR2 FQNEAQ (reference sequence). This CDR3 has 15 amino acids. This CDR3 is CASSGFSGGDNEQFF. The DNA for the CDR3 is TGTGCCAGCAGCGGTTTCAGTGGGGGAGACAATGAGCAGTTCTTC.

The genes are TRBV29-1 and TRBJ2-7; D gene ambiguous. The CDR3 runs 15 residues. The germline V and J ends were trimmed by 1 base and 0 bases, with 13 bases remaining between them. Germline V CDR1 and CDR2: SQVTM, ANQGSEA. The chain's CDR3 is CSVEAAHRNSYEQYF. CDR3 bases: TGCAGCGTTGAAGCCGCGCACAGAAACTCCTACGAGCAGTACTTC.

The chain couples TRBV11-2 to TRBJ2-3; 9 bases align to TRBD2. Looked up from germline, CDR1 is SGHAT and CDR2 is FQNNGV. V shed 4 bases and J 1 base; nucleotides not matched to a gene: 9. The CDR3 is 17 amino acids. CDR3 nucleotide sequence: TGTGCCAGCAGCTCCCGGGACAGACTAGCGGGCACAGATACGCAGTATTTT. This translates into CASSSRDRLAGTDTQYF.

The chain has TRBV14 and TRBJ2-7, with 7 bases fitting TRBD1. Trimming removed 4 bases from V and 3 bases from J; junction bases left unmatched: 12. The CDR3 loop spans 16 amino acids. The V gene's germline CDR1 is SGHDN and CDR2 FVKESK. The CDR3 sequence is CASSPTDRAAHYEQYF. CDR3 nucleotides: TGTGCCAGCAGCCCCACAGACAGGGCGGCACACTACGAGCAGTACTTC.

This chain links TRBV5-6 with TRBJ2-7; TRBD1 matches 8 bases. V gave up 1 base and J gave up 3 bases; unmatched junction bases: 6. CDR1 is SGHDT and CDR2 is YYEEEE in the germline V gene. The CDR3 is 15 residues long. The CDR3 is CASSLRTGYIYEQYF. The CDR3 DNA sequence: TGTGCCAGCAGCTTGCGGACAGGGTACATCTACGAGCAGTACTTC.

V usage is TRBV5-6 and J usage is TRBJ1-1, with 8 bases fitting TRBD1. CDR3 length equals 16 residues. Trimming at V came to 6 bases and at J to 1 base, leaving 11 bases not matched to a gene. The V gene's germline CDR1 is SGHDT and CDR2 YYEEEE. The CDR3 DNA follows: TGTGCCAGCAACGGGCAGGGGGCGAATGGGAACACTGAAGCTTTCTTT. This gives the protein CASNGQGANGNTEAFF.

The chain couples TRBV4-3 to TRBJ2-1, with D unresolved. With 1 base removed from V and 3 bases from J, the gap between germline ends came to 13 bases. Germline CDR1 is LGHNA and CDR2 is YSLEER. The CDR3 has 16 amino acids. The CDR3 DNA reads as TGCGCCAGCAGCCAAGTTGCCAGCGAAGACTACAATGAGCAGTTCTTC. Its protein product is CASSQVASEDYNEQFF.

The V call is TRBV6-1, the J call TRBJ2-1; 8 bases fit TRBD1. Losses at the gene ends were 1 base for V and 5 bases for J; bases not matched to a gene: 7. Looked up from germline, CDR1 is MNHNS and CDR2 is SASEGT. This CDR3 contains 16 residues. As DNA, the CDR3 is TGTGCCAGCAGTGAAGTTGGAGGGGGACAGGACAATGAGCAGTTCTTC. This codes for CASSEVGGGQDNEQFF.

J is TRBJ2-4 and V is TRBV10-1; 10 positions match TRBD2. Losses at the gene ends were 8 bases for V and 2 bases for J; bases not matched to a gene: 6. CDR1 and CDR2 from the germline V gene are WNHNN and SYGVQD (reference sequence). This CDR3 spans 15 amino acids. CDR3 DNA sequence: TGCGCCAGCCAGAAGCGGGGGGGAACCAAAAACATTCAGTACTTC. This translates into CASQKRGGTKNIQYF.

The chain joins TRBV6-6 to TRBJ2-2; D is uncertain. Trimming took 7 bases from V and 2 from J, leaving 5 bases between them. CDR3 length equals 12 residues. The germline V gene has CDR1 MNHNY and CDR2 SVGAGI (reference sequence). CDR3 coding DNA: TGTGCCAGCATCACCAACACCGGGGAGCTGTTTTTT. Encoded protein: CASITNTGELFF.

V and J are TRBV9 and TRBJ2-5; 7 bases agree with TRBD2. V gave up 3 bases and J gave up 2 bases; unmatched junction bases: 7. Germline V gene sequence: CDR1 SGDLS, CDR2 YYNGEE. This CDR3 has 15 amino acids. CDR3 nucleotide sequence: TGTGCCAGCAGCGACCCTTTGCGGGGGCAAGAGACCCAGTACTTC. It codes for CASSDPLRGQETQYF. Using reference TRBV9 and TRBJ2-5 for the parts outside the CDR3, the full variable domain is DSGVTQTPKHLITATGQRVTLRCSPRSGDLSVYWYQQSLDQGLQFLIQYYNGEERAKGNILERFSAQQFPDLHSELNLSSLELGDSALYFCASSDPLRGQETQYFGPGTRLLVL.

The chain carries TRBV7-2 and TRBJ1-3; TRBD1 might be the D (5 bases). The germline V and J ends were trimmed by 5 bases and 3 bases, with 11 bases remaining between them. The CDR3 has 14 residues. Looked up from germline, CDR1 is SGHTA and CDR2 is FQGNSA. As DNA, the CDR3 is TGTGCCAGCAGCGCGACGGGGCTTGGAAACACCATATATTTT. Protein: CASSATGLGNTIYF.

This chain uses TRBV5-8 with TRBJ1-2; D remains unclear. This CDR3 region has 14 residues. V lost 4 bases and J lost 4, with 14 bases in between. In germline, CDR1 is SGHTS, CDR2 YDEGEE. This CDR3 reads CASSPGERAYGYTF. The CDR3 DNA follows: TGTGCCAGCAGCCCTGGGGAAAGGGCCTATGGCTACACCTTC.

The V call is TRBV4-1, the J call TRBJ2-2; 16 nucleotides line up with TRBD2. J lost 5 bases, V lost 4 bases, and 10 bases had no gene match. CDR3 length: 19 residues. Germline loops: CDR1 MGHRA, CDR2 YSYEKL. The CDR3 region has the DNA TGCGCCAGCAGCCCCCCGGGACTAGCGGGGGGGCCGGGAACCGGGGAGCTGTTTTTT. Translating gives CASSPPGLAGGPGTGELFF.